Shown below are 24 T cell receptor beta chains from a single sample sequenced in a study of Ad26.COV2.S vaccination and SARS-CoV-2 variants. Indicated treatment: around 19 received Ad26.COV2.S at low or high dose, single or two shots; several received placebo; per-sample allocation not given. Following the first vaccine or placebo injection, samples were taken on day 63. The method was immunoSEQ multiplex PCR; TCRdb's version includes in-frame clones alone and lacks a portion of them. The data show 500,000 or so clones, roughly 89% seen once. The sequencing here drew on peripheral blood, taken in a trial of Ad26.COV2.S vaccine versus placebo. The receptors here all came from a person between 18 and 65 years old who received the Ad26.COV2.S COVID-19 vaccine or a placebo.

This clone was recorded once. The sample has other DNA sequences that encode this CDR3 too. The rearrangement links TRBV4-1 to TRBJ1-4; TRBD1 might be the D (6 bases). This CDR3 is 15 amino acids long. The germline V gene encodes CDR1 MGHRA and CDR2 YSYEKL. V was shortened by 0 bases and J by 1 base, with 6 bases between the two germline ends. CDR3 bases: TGCGCCAGCAGCCAAGACAGGGGAACTAATGAAAAACTGTTTTTT. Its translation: CASSQDRGTNEKLFF.

DNA for the CDR3: TGTGCCAGCAGCCCTCGGGGTTATGGCTACACCTTC. Protein sequence: CASSPRGYGYTF. This chain connects TRBV7-8 to TRBJ1-2; D remains ambiguous. In germline, CDR1 is SGHVS, CDR2 FQNEAQ. Between the trimmed V and J ends, which lost 5 bases and 5 bases, there was a span of 9 bases. CDR3 length: 12 amino acids.

The CDR3 coding sequence is TGTGCCAGCTTCCGGGACGGAAACACAGATACGCAGTATTTT. Encoded protein: CASFRDGNTDTQYF. The chain couples TRBV6-5 to TRBJ2-3; D possibly uses TRBD1 or TRBD2 (5 bases each). Germline V gives CDR1 MNHEY, CDR2 SVGAGI. The CDR3 has 14 amino acids. V lost 8 bases, J lost 2 bases, and 14 bases lay in between.

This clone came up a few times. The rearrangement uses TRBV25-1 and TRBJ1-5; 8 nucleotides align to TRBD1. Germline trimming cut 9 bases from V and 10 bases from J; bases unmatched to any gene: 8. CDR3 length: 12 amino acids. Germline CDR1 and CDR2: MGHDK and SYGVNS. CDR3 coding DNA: TGTGCCAGTCGGACAGGGTTTGGCCCCCAGCATTTT. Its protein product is CASRTGFGPQHF.

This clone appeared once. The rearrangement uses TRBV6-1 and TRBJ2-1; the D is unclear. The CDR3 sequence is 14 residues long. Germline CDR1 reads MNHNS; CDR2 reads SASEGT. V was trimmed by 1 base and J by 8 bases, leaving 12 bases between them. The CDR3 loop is CASSEGFLSYEQFF. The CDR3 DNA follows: TGTGCCAGCAGTGAAGGGTTTTTGAGTTATGAGCAGTTCTTC.

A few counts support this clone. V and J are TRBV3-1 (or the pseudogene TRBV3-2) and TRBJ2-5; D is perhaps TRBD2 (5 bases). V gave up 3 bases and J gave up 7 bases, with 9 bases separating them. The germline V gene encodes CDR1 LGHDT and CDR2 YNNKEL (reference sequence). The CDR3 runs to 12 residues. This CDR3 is CASSQGRWTQYF. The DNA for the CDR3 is TGTGCCAGCAGCCAGGGGAGATGGACCCAGTACTTC.

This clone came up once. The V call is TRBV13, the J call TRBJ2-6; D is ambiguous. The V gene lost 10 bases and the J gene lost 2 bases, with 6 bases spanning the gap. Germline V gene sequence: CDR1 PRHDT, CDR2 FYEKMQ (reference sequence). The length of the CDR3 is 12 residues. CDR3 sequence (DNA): TGTGCCACCGAAGCTGGGGCCAACGTCCTGACTTTC. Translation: CATEAGANVLTF.

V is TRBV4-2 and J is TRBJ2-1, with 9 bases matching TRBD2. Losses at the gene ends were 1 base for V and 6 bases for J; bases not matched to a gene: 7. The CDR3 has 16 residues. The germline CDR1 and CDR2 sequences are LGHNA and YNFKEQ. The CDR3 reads CASSQGTGLATNEQFF. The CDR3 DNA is TGTGCCAGCAGCCAAGGTACTGGACTAGCGACCAATGAGCAGTTCTTC.

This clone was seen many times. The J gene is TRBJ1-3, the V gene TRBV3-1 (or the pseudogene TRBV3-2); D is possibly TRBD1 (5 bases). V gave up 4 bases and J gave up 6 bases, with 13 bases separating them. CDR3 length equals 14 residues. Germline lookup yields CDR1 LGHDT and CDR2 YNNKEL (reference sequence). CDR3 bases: TGTGCCAGCAGCCGTCGGGACGGCGAAAACACCATATATTTT. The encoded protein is CASSRRDGENTIYF.

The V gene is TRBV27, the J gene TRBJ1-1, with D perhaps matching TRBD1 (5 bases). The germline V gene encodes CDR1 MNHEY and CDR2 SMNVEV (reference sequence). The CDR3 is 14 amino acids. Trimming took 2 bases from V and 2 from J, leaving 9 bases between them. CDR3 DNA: TGTGCCAGCAGTTTAAATACAGGTAACACTGAAGCTTTCTTT. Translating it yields CASSLNTGNTEAFF.

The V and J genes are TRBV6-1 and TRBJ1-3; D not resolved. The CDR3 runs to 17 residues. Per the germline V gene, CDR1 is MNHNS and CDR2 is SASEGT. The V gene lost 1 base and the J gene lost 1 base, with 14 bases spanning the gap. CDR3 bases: TGTGCCAGCAGTGAAGTCCTAACGGAGTTATCTGGAAACACCATATATTTT. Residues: CASSEVLTELSGNTIYF.

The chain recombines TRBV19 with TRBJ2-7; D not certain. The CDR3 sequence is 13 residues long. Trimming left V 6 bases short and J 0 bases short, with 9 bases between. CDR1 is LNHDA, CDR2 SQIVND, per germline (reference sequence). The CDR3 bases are TGTGCCAGTAGACGGAAACCCTCCTACGAGCAGTACTTC. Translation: CASRRKPSYEQYF.

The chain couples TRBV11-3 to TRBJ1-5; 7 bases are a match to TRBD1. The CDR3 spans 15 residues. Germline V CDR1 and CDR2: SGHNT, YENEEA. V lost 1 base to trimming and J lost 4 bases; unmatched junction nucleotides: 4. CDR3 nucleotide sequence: TGTGCCAGCAGCTTAGGACCAGGGGGAAATCAGCCCCAGCATTTT. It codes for CASSLGPGGNQPQHF.

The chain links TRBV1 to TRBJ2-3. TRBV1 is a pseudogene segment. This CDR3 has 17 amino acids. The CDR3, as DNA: TGCACCAGCAGCCAGGGTGAGACGGAATGGCCCACAGATACGCAGTATTTT. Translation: CTSSQGETEWPTDTQYF.

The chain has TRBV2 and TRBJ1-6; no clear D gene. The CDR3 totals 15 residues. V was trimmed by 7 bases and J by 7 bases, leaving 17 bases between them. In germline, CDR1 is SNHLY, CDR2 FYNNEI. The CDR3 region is CASMEDLAGNSPLHF. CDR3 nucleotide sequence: TGTGCCAGCATGGAGGACCTCGCGGGGAATTCACCCCTCCACTTT.

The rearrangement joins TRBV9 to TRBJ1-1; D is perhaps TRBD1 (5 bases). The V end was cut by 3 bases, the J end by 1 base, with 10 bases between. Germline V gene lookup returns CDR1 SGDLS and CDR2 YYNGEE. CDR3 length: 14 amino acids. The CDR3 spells CASSASGQNTEAFF. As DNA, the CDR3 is TGTGCCAGCAGCGCCTCAGGGCAGAACACTGAAGCTTTCTTT.

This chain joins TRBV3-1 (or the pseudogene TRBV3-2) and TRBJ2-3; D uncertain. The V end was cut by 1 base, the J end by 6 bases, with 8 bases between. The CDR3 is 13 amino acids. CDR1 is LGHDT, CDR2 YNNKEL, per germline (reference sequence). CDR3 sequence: CASSQVQVDTQYF. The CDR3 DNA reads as TGTGCCAGCAGCCAAGTACAAGTGGATACGCAGTATTTT.

CDR3: CASSQNGFVWTETDTQYF. The CDR3 DNA is TGTGCCAGCAGCCAAAACGGCTTCGTTTGGACAGAAACAGATACGCAGTATTTT. V usage is TRBV3-1 (or the pseudogene TRBV3-2) and J usage is TRBJ2-3; the D gene is possibly TRBD1 (6 bases). Germline V gene sequence: CDR1 LGHDT, CDR2 YNNKEL (reference sequence). V lost 2 bases to trimming and J lost 3 bases, with 21 bases between them. This CDR3 is built from 18 residues.

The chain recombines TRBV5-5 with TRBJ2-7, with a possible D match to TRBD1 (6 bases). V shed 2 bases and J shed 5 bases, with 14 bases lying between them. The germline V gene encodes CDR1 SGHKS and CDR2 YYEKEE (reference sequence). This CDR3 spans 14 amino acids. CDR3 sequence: CASSLGTNSHEQYV. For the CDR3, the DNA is TGTGCCAGCAGCTTAGGGACAAACAGCCACGAGCAGTACGTC.

CDR3 sequence (DNA): TGCGCCAGCAGCACGGGACAGGGGAACACCGGGGAGCTGTTTTTT. Translation: CASSTGQGNTGELFF. The chain couples TRBV5-1 to TRBJ2-2, with TRBD1 matching over 9 bases. V shed 4 bases, J shed 1 base, and the junction held 2 bases outside the gene matches. This CDR3 contains 15 residues. Germline-derived CDR1 and CDR2 are SGHRS and YFSETQ.

CDR3: CASSPFGSFSYNEQFF. CDR3 sequence (DNA): TGCGCCAGCAGCCCCTTTGGTAGTTTCTCCTACAATGAGCAGTTCTTC. V is TRBV5-1 and J is TRBJ2-1, with D unclear. The germline V gene encodes CDR1 SGHRS and CDR2 YFSETQ. V was pared by 4 bases and J by 0 bases, with 14 bases between. CDR3 length equals 16 residues.

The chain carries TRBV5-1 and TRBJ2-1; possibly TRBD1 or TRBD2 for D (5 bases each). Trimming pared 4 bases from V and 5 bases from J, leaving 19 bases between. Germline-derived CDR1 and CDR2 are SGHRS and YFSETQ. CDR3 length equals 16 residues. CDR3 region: CASSPFPGRTNNEQFF. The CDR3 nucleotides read TGCGCCAGCAGCCCATTCCCGGGACGGACCAACAATGAGCAGTTCTTC.

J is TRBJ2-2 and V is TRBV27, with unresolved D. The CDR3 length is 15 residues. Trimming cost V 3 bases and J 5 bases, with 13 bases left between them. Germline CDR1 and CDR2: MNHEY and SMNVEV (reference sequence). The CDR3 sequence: CASSFDHRRTGELFF. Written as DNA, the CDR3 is TGTGCCAGCAGTTTCGATCACCGGCGGACCGGGGAGCTGTTTTTT.

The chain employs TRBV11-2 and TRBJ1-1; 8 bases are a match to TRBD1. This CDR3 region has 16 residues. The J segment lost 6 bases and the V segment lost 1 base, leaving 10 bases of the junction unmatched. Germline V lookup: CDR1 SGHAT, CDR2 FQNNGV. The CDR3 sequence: CASSLVGPGGASEAFF. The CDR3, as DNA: TGTGCCAGCAGCTTAGTAGGTCCAGGGGGCGCGTCTGAAGCTTTCTTT.